This record looks at one T cell receptor beta chain sequence and its context. The data originate from a study of CD8+ T cells in alopecia areata. About the study: Those treated were given oral tofacitinib at 5 to 10 mg twice daily.

V gave up 4 bases and J gave up 3 bases; unmatched junction bases: 4. Germline CDR1 reads MNHEY; CDR2 reads SMNVEV (reference sequence). The CDR3 is made up of 15 amino acids. This sample's treatment: oral pan-JAK inhibitor, 5-10 mg twice daily. RNA was extracted and reverse transcribed into cDNA as the sequencing template. Only in-frame clones appear in the TCRdb table, and some are missing; sequencing was by immunoSEQ multiplex PCR. The sample yields 160,000 or so clones, about three fifths seen once. The receptor's source is a human donor with alopecia areata. The rearrangement joins TRBV27 to TRBJ1-2; TRBD1 matches 11 bases. The sequencing used CD4+ T cells sorted from blood, collected at week 4, from a patient treated with tofacitinib. CDR3 bases: TGTGCCAGCAGTTCGGGACAGGGGGTGGACTATGGCTACACCTTC. It specifies CASSSGQGVDYGYTF.